This T cell receptor beta chain was observed in a study of CD8+CD57+ T cells in acquired aplastic anemia. Background on the study: Mean yield of DNA from sorted CD4+ and CD8+ cells was 2.5 to 4 ug.

This clonotype was counted ten times or more. Its antigen is currently unknown. This CDR3 contains 17 residues. Trimming pared 4 bases from V and 1 base from J, leaving 17 bases between. In germline, CDR1 is LNHDA, CDR2 SQIVND (reference sequence). Patients sequenced had flow cytometry evidence of CD8+CD57+ cell expansion. Each patient gave a blood sample that was collected before any therapy had been received. Notes on the study in general: Patients versus controls showed no significant CD8+ Simpson's diversity difference. Sharing between patients and controls was observed for about 27 CD8+ CDR3 sequences.

Genomic DNA, serving as template, underwent TCR beta VDJ and CDR3 profiling. MiXCR, applied by TCRdb to the reads, yields one record per CDR3 protein. This table holds roughly 160,000 distinct CDR3 sequences, more than 45% found once. What was sequenced was sorted CD4+, CD8+, or CD8+CD57+ T cells (not recorded which) from PBMCs. This clonotype was obtained from a human donor with aplastic anemia. The chain employs TRBV19 and TRBJ1-5; possibly TRBD1 for D (5 bases). DNA for the CDR3: TGTGCCAGTAGTAGCCCACCGGGGACGACCAGCAATCAGCCCCAGCATTTT. This gives the protein CASSSPPGTTSNQPQHF.